This T cell receptor (beta chain) was identified in a study of early T cells in non-severe SARS-CoV-2 infection. On the study more broadly: Sequencing input comprised bulk RNA from unsorted whole blood; chain pairing was not available.

General study points: VDJdb matching favored anti-spike CD8 responses, missing private and CD4 specificities.

Unique molecular identifiers were added to individual cDNA molecules. One entry per CDR3 protein, called by TCRdb with MiXCR from the 5' RACE reads. The data show just over 95,000 distinct CDR3 sequences, 11% seen once. This CDR3 is built from 18 residues. Germline CDR1 and CDR2: LNHNV and YYDKDF (reference sequence). Trimming removed 0 bases from V and 0 bases from J, with 16 bases in between. This clonotype has ten or more counts. The antigen remains undetermined. The clonotype comes from an adult who was a healthcare worker with PCR-confirmed SARS-CoV-2 infection or an uninfected control (not recorded which). This rearrangement joins TRBV15 to TRBJ2-3; possible D gene TRBD2, 5 bases. The sequencing here drew on whole blood, taken at baseline. The CDR3 loop reads CATSRDRGSRPSTDTQYF. In nucleotides, the CDR3 is TGTGCCACCAGCAGAGATCGGGGTAGCCGTCCTAGCACAGATACGCAGTATTTT.